This is a list of T cell receptor beta chains from one sample in a study of identical twins. In TCRdb, the 5' RACE reads were re-called with MiXCR into one record per CDR3 protein. The repertoire has a few hundred thousand distinct CDR3 sequences, approximately 8.3% of them found once; the top ten carry less than 4%. These data are also associated with another study on yellow fever vaccine responses in identical twins.

Sequencing was carried out using CD8+ T cells sorted from blood. These receptors all stem from a woman between 18 and 29 years old in good health. The CDR3 runs from the conserved cysteine through the conserved F or W. The order of the fields is CDR3 protein, CDR3 DNA, D gene, J gene, V gene, clone size. D genes are given only for firm matches. Where a row states a size, it is once, few, many or the class of an expanded clone; other rows omit it.

CDR3 protein: CASSPRGYTDTQYF; CDR3 DNA: TGTGCCAGCAGCCCCCGGGGCTACACAGATACGCAGTATTTT; D gene: .; J gene: TRBJ2-3; V gene: TRBV9; clone size: .
CDR3 protein: CASSPGMNTEAFF; CDR3 DNA: TGTGCCAGCAGCCCCGGGATGAACACTGAAGCTTTCTTT; D gene: .; J gene: TRBJ1-1; V gene: TRBV12-3/TRBV12-4; clone size: many
CDR3 protein: CASSTGTRSYNEQFF; CDR3 DNA: TGTGCCAGCAGTACCGGGACTAGGTCCTACAATGAGCAGTTCTTC; D gene: TRBD2; J gene: TRBJ2-1; V gene: TRBV27; clone size: .
CDR3 protein: CSVEDRLGGYTF; CDR3 DNA: TGCAGCGTTGAAGATCGGCTTGGTGGCTACACCTTC; D gene: .; J gene: TRBJ1-2; V gene: TRBV29-1; clone size: few
CDR3 protein: CASSQGTSGGLATGELFF; CDR3 DNA: TGTGCCAGCAGCCAAGGGACTAGCGGGGGTCTCGCCACCGGGGAGCTGTTTTTT; D gene: TRBD2; J gene: TRBJ2-2; V gene: TRBV3-1; clone size: many
CDR3 protein: CASSQELPGLASEQYF; CDR3 DNA: TGTGCCAGCAGCCAGGAACTCCCCGGCCTAGCGTCCGAGCAGTACTTC; D gene: .; J gene: TRBJ2-7; V gene: TRBV4-2; clone size: .
CDR3 protein: CASRGGNEQFF; CDR3 DNA: TGTGCCAGCAGGGGTGGCAATGAGCAGTTCTTC; D gene: .; J gene: TRBJ2-1; V gene: TRBV7-9; clone size: many
CDR3 protein: CASSLVQGAGSPLHF; CDR3 DNA: TGTGCCAGCAGTTTAGTTCAGGGGGCTGGTTCACCCCTCCACTTT; D gene: TRBD1; J gene: TRBJ1-6; V gene: TRBV12-3/TRBV12-4; clone size: few
CDR3 protein: CASSPRDYEQYF; CDR3 DNA: TGTGCCAGCAGTCCCCGAGACTACGAGCAGTACTTC; D gene: .; J gene: TRBJ2-7; V gene: TRBV7-2; clone size: .
CDR3 protein: CSGVGDEQFF; CDR3 DNA: TGCAGCGGGGTTGGCGATGAGCAGTTCTTC; D gene: .; J gene: TRBJ2-1; V gene: TRBV29-1; clone size: many
CDR3 protein: CASGLTALDGYTF; CDR3 DNA: TGTGCTAGTGGTTTAACTGCCCTGGATGGCTACACCTTC; D gene: .; J gene: TRBJ1-2; V gene: TRBV12-5; clone size: few
CDR3 protein: CAISEGTGHSGANVLTF; CDR3 DNA: TGTGCCATCAGTGAGGGGACAGGGCACTCTGGGGCCAACGTCCTGACTTTC; D gene: TRBD1; J gene: TRBJ2-6; V gene: TRBV10-3; clone size: few
CDR3 protein: CASSQDTIRTDTQYF; CDR3 DNA: TGTGCCAGCAGCCAAGATACGATCCGCACAGATACGCAGTATTTT; D gene: .; J gene: TRBJ2-3; V gene: TRBV3-1; clone size: many
CDR3 protein: CATLTGVSYEQYF; CDR3 DNA: TGTGCCACCCTGACAGGTGTCTCCTACGAGCAGTACTTC; D gene: .; J gene: TRBJ2-7; V gene: TRBV28; clone size: .
CDR3 protein: CASAERRVYNEQFF; CDR3 DNA: TGTGCCAGCGCCGAACGAAGAGTATACAATGAGCAGTTCTTC; D gene: .; J gene: TRBJ2-1; V gene: TRBV6-2/TRBV6-3; clone size: .
CDR3 protein: CASSLAGTGASEQYF; CDR3 DNA: TGTGCCAGCAGCTTAGCTGGGACAGGGGCTTCCGAGCAGTACTTC; D gene: TRBD1; J gene: TRBJ2-7; V gene: TRBV7-9; clone size: few
CDR3 protein: CASSTPGPGAWWEKLFF; CDR3 DNA: TGCGCCAGCAGTACTCCCGGCCCGGGAGCGTGGTGGGAAAAACTGTTTTTT; D gene: .; J gene: TRBJ1-4; V gene: TRBV23-1; clone size: .
CDR3 protein: CASSFRQAGSVDTQYF; CDR3 DNA: TGTGCCAGCAGCTTCCGACAGGCGGGGTCGGTAGATACGCAGTATTTT; D gene: .; J gene: TRBJ2-3; V gene: TRBV7-2; clone size: .